This TCR beta chain came from a study of a mutant IDH1 vaccine in newly diagnosed glioma. Across the whole study: Sex among treated patients split about 60% male, approximately 40% female; mean age was roughly 42 years. Patients' prior therapy spanned radiotherapy, temozolomide, or both; most underwent both.

Only in-frame clones appear in the TCRdb table, and some are missing; sequencing was by immunoSEQ multiplex PCR. The table includes just under 95,000 clones, 80% detected once. The table lists this clone with a few counts. Its antigen is currently unknown. Study-level results: Among all patients, vaccine-induced immune responses occurred in roughly 93%.

The time point is: baseline, week 1 (first vaccination visit). Described treatment: pre-vaccination baseline after standard-of-care therapy. Germline assignment: CDR1 SEHNR and CDR2 FQNEAQ (reference sequence). This CDR3 is 12 amino acids long. Trimming shortened V by 3 bases and J by 7 bases, and 6 bases separated the two germline ends. This chain links TRBV7-9 with TRBJ2-2; D unresolved. The TCR comes from a man aged 35 to 55 with glioma. The sequencing used PBMCs, collected from a glioma patient treated with radiotherapy, temozolomide or both. The CDR3 DNA is TGTGCCAGCAGCTTCATTGTCGGGGAGCTGTTTTTT. Translating gives CASSFIVGELFF.